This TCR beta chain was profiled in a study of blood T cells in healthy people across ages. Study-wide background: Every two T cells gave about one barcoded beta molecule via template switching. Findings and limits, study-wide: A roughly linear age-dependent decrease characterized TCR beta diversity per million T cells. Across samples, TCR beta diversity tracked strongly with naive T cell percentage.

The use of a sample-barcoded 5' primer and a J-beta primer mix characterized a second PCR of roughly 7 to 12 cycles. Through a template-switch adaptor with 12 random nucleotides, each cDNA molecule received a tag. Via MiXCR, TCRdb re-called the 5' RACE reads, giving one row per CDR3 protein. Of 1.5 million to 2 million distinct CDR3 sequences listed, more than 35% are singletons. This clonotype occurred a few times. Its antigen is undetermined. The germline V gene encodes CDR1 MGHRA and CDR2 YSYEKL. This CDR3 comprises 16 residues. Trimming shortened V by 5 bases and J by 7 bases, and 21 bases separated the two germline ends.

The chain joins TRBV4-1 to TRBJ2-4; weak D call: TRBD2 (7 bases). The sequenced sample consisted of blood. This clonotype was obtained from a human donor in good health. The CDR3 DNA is TGCGCCAGCAGCAATCCGCGGCAAGGGGGGGGGAACATTCAGTACTTC. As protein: CASSNPRQGGGNIQYF.